The present TCR beta chain was sequenced within a study of blood T cell repertoires in COVID-19. Participant-reported clinical history was the basis for cohort assignment. The study counted Cohort 3 donors as recovered given two negative PCRs, clearance, or symptom resolution. Sequencing was performed with immunoSEQ multiplex PCR; in TCRdb, only in-frame clones are kept and a portion is missing. The sample includes 320,000 or so clones, 75% to 90% of them seen just once. Sequencing was performed on PBMCs or T cells enriched from blood (not recorded which). The receptor was derived from a man aged 25-45 years who had recovered from COVID-19.

CDR3 sequence: CASSWTGDYGYTF. The CDR3 DNA reads TGCGCCAGCAGCTGGACAGGGGACTATGGCTACACCTTC. This chain uses TRBV5-1 with TRBJ1-2, with 9 bases identical to TRBD1. After removal of 3 bases from V and 3 bases from J, the junction contained 0 bases not matched to a gene. The V gene's germline CDR1 is SGHRS and CDR2 YFSETQ. This CDR3 has 13 residues. Looking up the rest from reference TRBV5-1 and TRBJ1-2 gives the full variable domain: KAGVTQTPRYLIKTRGQQVTLSCSPISGHRSVSWYQQTPGQGLQFLFEYFSETQRNKGNFPGRFSGRQFSNSRSEMNVSTLELGDSALYLCASSWTGDYGYTFGSGTRLTVV.